This T cell receptor (beta chain) derives from a study of T cell repertoires in cytomegalovirus infection. The wider study: Both CMV infection and a matching HLA type were indicated by public TCR beta signatures. Points from the study as a whole: Across the ex vivo response, the dominant clonotypes were HLA-C-restricted CMV-specific TCR beta clonotypes. Carriers of CMV plus the relevant HLA were identified by cumulative public TCR beta family frequency.

TCRdb fed the reads into MiXCR, producing one record per CDR3 protein. Altogether about 680,000 distinct CDR3 sequences are present, roughly 24% being singletons, with the ten largest covering less than 9.5%. As to this clonotype: As yet, its antigen is unknown.

CDR1 is SNHLY, CDR2 FYNNEI, per germline. The CDR3 has 14 amino acids. V gave up 6 bases and J gave up 5 bases; unmatched junction bases: 6. The specimen sequenced was CD8+ T cells from PBMCs. The sequence was collected from a human donor in good health (CMV status not recorded). Some clones in this sample may be carry-over from other donors' samples. The gene calls are TRBV2 and TRBJ2-5; 10 bases map to TRBD1. CDR3 region: CASRNRDRGETQYF. The CDR3 DNA reads as TGTGCCAGCAGGAACCGGGACAGGGGTGAGACCCAGTACTTC.